The rows below give T cell receptor beta chains drawn from one sample of a study of cytomegalovirus exposure and HLA in healthy donors. Repertoires were generated with immunoSEQ multiplex PCR, while TCRdb's copy carries only in-frame clones and drops some. The sample yields approximately 70,000 clones, around 70% seen once. The sequenced sample was PBMCs. Source of these receptors: a human donor in good health. The CDR3 runs from the conserved cysteine through the conserved F or W. A D gene is named only where the DNA matches it firmly. Clone size is not always given. Where it is, it says once, few, many or a class for expanded clones.

clone_size d_call j_call v_call cdr3_aa cdr3_nt
. . TRBJ1-5 TRBV28 CASSSTATGSNQPQHF TGTGCCAGCAGTTCGACCGCGACCGGGAGCAATCAGCCCCAGCATTTT
. . TRBJ1-3 TRBV6-5 CASSSLGSGGNTIYF TGTGCCAGCAGTTCCCTGGGCTCAGGTGGAAACACCATATATTTT
. . TRBJ1-1 TRBV6-1 CASSERGQYTEAFF TGTGCCAGCAGTGAACGAGGACAGTACACTGAAGCTTTCTTT
. . TRBJ2-7 TRBV7-3 CASSPRSGGVGEQYF TGTGCCAGCAGCCCTAGGAGTGGAGGGGTAGGCGAGCAGTACTTC
. TRBD1 TRBJ1-2 TRBV6-5 CASTGQGTTNYGYTF TGTGCCAGCACCGGACAGGGGACTACTAACTATGGCTACACCTTC
. TRBD2 TRBJ2-7 TRBV5-1 CASSLGGGTGGLDYEQYF TGCGCCAGCAGCTTAGGGGGGGGGACGGGAGGGTTGGACTACGAGCAGTACTTC
. . TRBJ2-6 TRBV28 CASSSWTAYSGANVLTF TGTGCCAGCAGTTCGTGGACTGCATACTCTGGGGCCAACGTCCTGACTTTC
. . TRBJ1-5 TRBV28 CASSLLGGEGQPQHF TGTGCCAGCAGTTTATTGGGGGGGGAGGGTCAGCCCCAGCATTTT
. . TRBJ2-5 TRBV2 CASMDVQAQETQYF TGTGCCAGCATGGACGTACAGGCGCAAGAGACCCAGTACTTC
. . TRBJ1-1 TRBV5-1 CASSPGAVSTEAFF TGCGCCAGCAGTCCAGGGGCCGTGAGCACTGAAGCTTTCTTT
. . TRBJ1-5 TRBV5-6 CASSSRDQPQHF TGTGCCAGCAGCTCCAGGGATCAGCCCCAGCATTTT
. . TRBJ2-7 TRBV7-9 CASSPSYDGGEQYF TGTGCCAGCAGCCCAAGCTATGACGGCGGCGAGCAGTACTTC
. TRBD1 TRBJ1-5 TRBV30 CASGQDRNNQPQHF TGTGCCTCGGGACAGGACAGGAACAATCAGCCCCAGCATTTT
. . TRBJ2-7 TRBV19 CASSIGDFSYEQYF TGTGCCAGTAGTATTGGGGACTTCTCCTACGAGCAGTACTTC
few TRBD2 TRBJ2-1 TRBV19 CASSIAPGTSGSRYNEQFF TGTGCCAGTAGTATAGCCCCCGGGACTAGCGGGAGCCGTTACAATGAGCAGTTCTTC
. . TRBJ1-1 TRBV5-1 CASSLSGGVNTEAFF TGCGCCAGCAGCTTATCGGGGGGCGTGAACACTGAAGCTTTCTTT
. . TRBJ1-2 TRBV28 CASSPSWAYGYTF TGTGCCAGCAGTCCTTCGTGGGCCTATGGCTACACCTTC
. . TRBJ1-1 TRBV10-2 CASSEQLNTEAFF TGCGCCAGCAGTGAACAGCTTAACACTGAAGCTTTCTTT
. . TRBJ1-1 TRBV27 CASSLTQGNTEAFF TGTGCCAGCAGTTTGACACAGGGGAACACTGAAGCTTTCTTT
. . TRBJ2-1 TRBV10-1 CASSIGSGGGEQFF TGCGCCAGCAGTATAGGGTCAGGAGGTGGTGAGCAGTTCTTC
. TRBD1 TRBJ2-7 TRBV15 CATSVQTGGSYEQYF TGTGCCACCAGCGTCCAAACAGGGGGCAGCTACGAGCAGTACTTC
. TRBD1 TRBJ2-7 TRBV6-1 CASSVGTGVYEQYF TGTGCCAGCAGTGTAGGGACAGGGGTCTACGAGCAGTACTTC
. . TRBJ2-2 TRBV4-1 CASSQDLEGGSTGELFF TGCGCCAGCAGCCAAGATCTCGAGGGAGGATCTACCGGGGAGCTGTTTTTT
once . TRBJ2-3 TRBV28 CASSSQGTDTQYF TGTGCCAGCAGTTCTCAGGGGACAGATACGCAGTATTTT
. . TRBJ2-7 TRBV4-1 CASSQRGLGGYEQYF TGCGCCAGCAGCCAGAGGGGTCTAGGAGGGTACGAGCAGTACTTC
. TRBD2 TRBJ2-1 TRBV27 CASKVAGLRDEQFF TGTGCCAGCAAGGTAGCGGGTCTGAGGGATGAGCAGTTCTTC
medium-sized TRBD1 TRBJ1-5 TRBV5-4 CASSLEGANQPQHF TGTGCCAGCAGCTTGGAGGGGGCGAATCAGCCCCAGCATTTT
. TRBD1 TRBJ2-7 TRBV25-1 CASSVPRDRGIGEQYF TGTGCCAGCAGTGTCCCCCGGGACAGGGGGATCGGCGAGCAGTACTTC
few . TRBJ1-3 TRBV7-9 CSSRNPPLRDSNSGNTIYF TGTTCCAGCAGAAATCCGCCCCTCCGCGACTCTAACTCTGGAAACACCATATATTTT
. . TRBJ1-1 TRBV30 CACLYRSTEAFF TGTGCCTGTCTGTACAGGAGCACTGAAGCTTTCTTT